The clone carrying this TCR beta chain was seen a handful of times. The antigen is not known. This record comes from a study of T cell responses to AZD1222 COVID-19 vaccine. Overall study results and limits: Once two AZD1222 doses were given, Spike-specific TCR breadth and depth went up. The reported proportion of spike-specific TCRs targeting unmutated variant regions was nearly half. Most donors were white British, females outnumbered males, and clonal diversity was possibly underestimated.

V gave up 5 bases and J gave up 8 bases, with 9 bases separating them. The CDR3 runs 11 residues. Germline-derived CDR1 and CDR2 are SGHTA and FQGNSA. Here immunoSEQ multiplex PCR was the method, and the copy in TCRdb shows in-frame clones only, minus some. The sample holds approximately 190,000 clones; approximately 93% are singletons and the top ten take about 1%. Sequenced here: peripheral blood, sampled 28 days after the second AZD1222 dose. The TCR originated in an adult who received the AZD1222 COVID-19 vaccine. The chain joins TRBV7-2 to TRBJ1-2; D is ambiguous. The CDR3 coding sequence is TGTGCCAGCAGCCCTGCGATCGGCTACACCTTC. Protein product: CASSPAIGYTF.